Described below is a single T cell receptor beta chain sequence and its context. The data are from a study of blood T cell repertoires in COVID-19. Study context: Donors in the United States, Italy and Spain gave samples during acute or convalescent COVID-19. The cDNA or gDNA used as material had been derived from T cells, B-cell-depleted T cells, or PBMCs.

Original processing notes: Amplified reference gene primers provided the basis for estimating nucleated cell counts. Profiling relied on immunoSEQ multiplex PCR, and the TCRdb table lists in-frame clones only, not all of them. That table gives V, J and clone size, and the DNA gave D and trimming. The sample consists of some 70,000 clones, roughly 88% of them appearing once. Material for sequencing was peripheral blood. The clonotype comes from a human donor in a cohort sampled during active COVID-19.

The CDR3 loop reads CASSSPQGYNEQFF. The DNA for the CDR3 is TGTGCCAGCTCCTCCCCTCAGGGTTACAATGAGCAGTTCTTC. V gene TRBV11-2 combines with J gene TRBJ2-1, with D perhaps matching TRBD1 (5 bases). The V gene's germline CDR1 is SGHAT and CDR2 FQNNGV. V lost 8 bases, J lost 4 bases, and 15 bases lay in between. CDR3 length: 14 amino acids.